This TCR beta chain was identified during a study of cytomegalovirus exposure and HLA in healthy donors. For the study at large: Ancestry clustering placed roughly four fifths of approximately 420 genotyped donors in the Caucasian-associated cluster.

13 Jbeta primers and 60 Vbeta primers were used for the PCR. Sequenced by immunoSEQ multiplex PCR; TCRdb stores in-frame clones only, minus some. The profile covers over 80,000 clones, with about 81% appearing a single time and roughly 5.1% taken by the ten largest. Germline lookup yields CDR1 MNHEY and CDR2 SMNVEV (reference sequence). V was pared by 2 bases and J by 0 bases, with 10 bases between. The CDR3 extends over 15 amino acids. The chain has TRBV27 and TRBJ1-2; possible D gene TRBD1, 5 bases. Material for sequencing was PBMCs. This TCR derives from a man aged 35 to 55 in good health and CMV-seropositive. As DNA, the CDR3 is TGTGCCAGCAGTTTAACCCAGGGCGCTAACTATGGCTACACCTTC. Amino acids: CASSLTQGANYGYTF.